This T cell receptor (beta chain) was recorded in a study of beta chain features in type 1 diabetes (dated by TCRdb to 2016 to 2019). Some background on the complete study: Mean age, gender distribution, total cell number and subset yield were not different between patients and healthy donors. A total of roughly 99 million sorted cells were examined across all samples, and the number of cells per subset was strongly correlated with RNA yield. In the study, recently diagnosed type 1 diabetes patients and matched healthy donors were compared on the TCRB repertoires of their sorted circulating CD4+ T cell subsets. Whereas all 30 or so donors provided naive and central memory subsets, regulatory and stem cell-like memory subsets were isolated from just 8 patients and roughly eight healthy donors. General study outcomes and caveats: Naive, central memory and regulatory TCRB repertoires appeared more similar among patients than among healthy donors. Because cDNA was sequenced instead of genomic DNA, highly expressing activated cells could be over-represented, though the groups showed no difference in activation or CD3 levels. At VDJ recombination sites, patients with type 1 diabetes made fewer insertions and deleted more nucleotides, a pattern implying thymic rearrangement abnormalities. Shorter templates might be favored by PCR, yet because patient and control samples were amplified and corrected together, any such skew would affect both groups equally. A moderate but significant shortening of TCRB CDR3 length was observed in type 1 diabetes patients in all four CD4+ subsets. Because small numbers of individuals were included in the HLA sub-analyses, any influence of HLA type on TCRB rearrangement was left unresolved.

All of the isolated RNA was reverse transcribed with the High Capacity cDNA Reverse Transcription Kit, so expressed TCRB transcripts were sequenced. Deep immunoSEQ sequencing was performed on naive, central memory and regulatory T cell samples, with an average of roughly 3.5 million total reads per sample. Sorted cells were lysed in RLT buffer and RNA was extracted with DNase-treated RNeasy Micro or Mini kits, depending on cell number. To prevent cross-contamination, each cell subset was processed individually, whereas patient and healthy donor samples were processed jointly. The immunoSEQ multiplex PCR was used to amplify TCRB sequences from cDNA, yielding 87-bp fragments that span the CDR3 region. Sequencing of the amplicons was done on the Illumina HiSeq platform. The original methods were these. PCR bias was corrected computationally using synthetic template baselines, and reads within Hamming distance 2 were collapsed, with unmergeable singletons discarded. Reads were aligned to IMGT to assign V, D and J genes, CDR3 length, and insertions or deletions at six rearrangement sites. Within each subset, clonotype counts were normalized to sorted cell number, after which true diversity and Gini coefficients were computed with the tcR R package. Repertoire sharing was quantified using the overlap coefficient calculated on TCRB nucleotide sequences. Out-of-frame TCRB sequences from naive cells were analyzed as a proxy for the pre-selection repertoire. TCRdb took over this immuneACCESS table, retaining in-frame rearrangements with V and J assigned. Such tables are incomplete; in checked studies, under half of the missing clones stem from an unresolved V gene, and the remainder is unexplained. V and J calls and clone size are given by that table; D and trimming were obtained from the DNA. The sample data list about 700,000 clones, and roughly 12% of these were observed just once. The ten largest clones take up around 0.022% of the sample.

To note about this clone: There is no known antigen for this receptor. Base qualities are not provided; no much larger clone lies one nucleotide away.

Each donor gave one peripheral blood draw, about 110 mL on average, collected into heparinised tubes. Using a panel that included CD45RO, CCR7, CD25, CD127, CD95 and CD27, naive, central memory, regulatory and stem cell-like memory CD4+ T cells were sorted on a BD FACSAria II. A purity above 95% was achieved for all sorted populations. Right away, PBMCs were isolated by Lymphoprep density gradient centrifugation and were stained directly, with no culture step. So that batch effects would be minimized, each experiment stained and sorted samples in pairs, pairing one healthy donor with one patient. The sample comprised naive CD4+ T cells from blood. The intended sense of this specimen's cell subset or site label: true naive CD4+ T cells. The source of this sequence is a young man with type 1 diabetes.

CDR3 loop: CATQDYSGTTGKYEQYF. In nucleotide form, the sequence is TGTGCCACCCAGGACTATTCGGGGACTACGGGGAAGTACGAGCAGTACTTC. Rearrangement joined TRBV28 to TRBJ2-7, with TRBD2 identical over 7 junction bases. V trim: 10 bases; J trim: 4 bases; unmatched bases: 22. From the germline V gene, CDR1 is MDHEN and CDR2 is SYDVKM. Inclusive of the bounding cysteine and phenylalanine, the CDR3 is 17 residues long. Just the 51-base CDR3 DNA is kept, in frame starting at base 1.